The rows below give T cell receptor beta chains drawn from one sample of a study of T cell clones after liver transplantation. Clones were read by immunoSEQ multiplex PCR, and TCRdb kept only the in-frame ones, dropping some. There are more than 100,000 clones in the sample; roughly four fifths occur only once, and 2.5% to 3% lies in the top ten. This sample comprised CD4+ T cells from blood, obtained around 50 months after liver transplant. The receptors here all came from a human patient who received a liver transplant. Some T cells may have originated in the graft donor. Both conserved end residues are part of each CDR3. The D gene is left open where the match is weak. A row's size may be missing; if present it is once, few, many or a size class.

size	D	V	J	DNA	CDR3
few	NA	TRBV2	TRBJ1-6	TGTGCCAGCGGTCCGGTGGGAACCTCTAATTCACCCCTCCACTTT	CASGPVGTSNSPLHF
NA	NA	TRBV6-1	TRBJ1-3	TGTGCCAGCAGAAAGACAGGTATCTCTGGAAACACCATATATTTT	CASRKTGISGNTIYF
NA	NA	TRBV5-1	TRBJ1-1	TGCGCCAGCAGCTTGGACGTACCTAGGTACACTGAAGCTTTCTTT	CASSLDVPRYTEAFF
NA	TRBD2	TRBV15	TRBJ2-2	TGTGCCACCAGCAGCGGGAGGGCGAACACCGGGGAGCTGTTTTTT	CATSSGRANTGELFF
NA	NA	TRBV5-5	TRBJ2-2	TGTGCCAGCAGCTTCGGACCGGAACTAACCGGGGAGCTGTTTTTT	CASSFGPELTGELFF
NA	NA	TRBV27	TRBJ2-1	TGTGCCAGCAGTCGCACCGGGACGGATTACAATGAGCAGTTCTTC	CASSRTGTDYNEQFF
NA	TRBD2	TRBV5-1	TRBJ2-7	TGCGCCAGCAGCTCGCCGGGACTAGGAAACGAGCAGTACTTC	CASSSPGLGNEQYF
NA	TRBD1	TRBV7-2	TRBJ2-3	TGTGCCAGCAGCCTGGGACAGGGGGTGGTCGGCACAGATACGCAGTATTTT	CASSLGQGVVGTDTQYF
NA	TRBD1	TRBV6-1	TRBJ2-7	TGTGCCAGCAGGGAGGGACAGGGCTCGTTCGAGCAGTACTTC	CASREGQGSFEQYF
NA	TRBD2	TRBV2	TRBJ2-5	TGTGCCAGCAGGCGACTAGCGGGGGGTGCAGGGACCCAGTACTTC	CASRRLAGGAGTQYF
NA	NA	TRBV28	TRBJ2-5	TGTGCCAGCAGTTCAACAAGGGAGACCCAGTACTTC	CASSSTRETQYF
once	NA	TRBV2	TRBJ1-1	TGTGCCAGCAGTGAATTCGAGGGCCGGGATACTGAAGCTTTCTTT	CASSEFEGRDTEAFF
NA	NA	TRBV5-1	TRBJ2-3	TGCGCCAGCATCGCAGGGGATCCAAGCACAGATACGCAGTATTTT	CASIAGDPSTDTQYF
NA	NA	TRBV7-2	TRBJ1-5	TGTGCCAGCAGCTTAGAGGCCCTTCAGCCCCAGCATTTT	CASSLEALQPQHF
NA	TRBD2	TRBV15	TRBJ2-1	TGTGCCACCAGCCGGGGGACTAGCGGGGGTTCCTACAATGAGCAGTTCTTC	CATSRGTSGGSYNEQFF
NA	NA	TRBV5-8	TRBJ1-3	TGTGCCAGCAGCTTGTGGGCCGGTACTGGAAACACCATATATTTT	CASSLWAGTGNTIYF
NA	TRBD1	TRBV16	TRBJ1-2	TGTGCCAGCAGCCAATCTTATAGCAGGGGGAACGGCTACACCTTC	CASSQSYSRGNGYTF
NA	TRBD2	TRBV14	TRBJ2-4	TGTGCCAGCAGCCAGGGGGGGAATGTTCAGTACTTC	CASSQGGNVQYF
NA	NA	TRBV19	TRBJ1-1	TGTGCCTCTGGTGAGGGACTGCTAGCTTTCTTT	CASGEGLLAFF
NA	TRBD1	TRBV2	TRBJ1-4	TGTGCCAGCAGTCTACAGGGGGTCCTAGGAAAACTGTTTTTT	CASSLQGVLGKLFF
NA	TRBD1	TRBV7-3	TRBJ1-4	TGTGCCAGCAGCCTCGGTGGGACAGTCAATGAAAAACTGTTTTTT	CASSLGGTVNEKLFF
NA	NA	TRBV30	TRBJ1-1	TGTGCCTGGAATAAGAACACTGAAGCTTTCTTT	CAWNKNTEAFF
NA	NA	TRBV11-1	TRBJ1-1	TGTGCCAGCAGCTCCCTCTATCGGGACGGCGAGTGGGACACTGAAGCTTTCTTT	CASSSLYRDGEWDTEAFF
NA	TRBD1	TRBV5-1	TRBJ2-7	TGCGCCAGCAGCCTAGGACAGGGGTCCTACGAGCAGTACTTC	CASSLGQGSYEQYF
NA	TRBD2	TRBV27	TRBJ2-5	TGTGCCAGCAGTTCGGGACGGGGGGCCCAGTACTTC	CASSSGRGAQYF
NA	TRBD1	TRBV5-1	TRBJ1-1	TGCGCCAGCACCCAGGGGGCGCGGACTGAAGCTTTCTTT	CASTQGARTEAFF
NA	NA	TRBV19	TRBJ1-6	TGTGCCAGTAGTCCCAATACCTATAATTCACCCCTCCACTTT	CASSPNTYNSPLHF
NA	NA	TRBV28	TRBJ1-6	TGTGCCAGCAGTTTAAAGGGGGGAAGGAATTCACCCCTCCACTTT	CASSLKGGRNSPLHF
NA	TRBD1	TRBV2	TRBJ2-1	TGTGCCAGCAGTGCTCGGACAGGGGCCTACAATGAGCAGTTCTTC	CASSARTGAYNEQFF
once	NA	TRBV7-2	TRBJ1-5	TGTGCCAGCAGCGCCATTAGTGTGGGGTCAGATCAGCCCCAGCATTTT	CASSAISVGSDQPQHF
few	TRBD1	TRBV5-1	TRBJ1-2	TGCGCCAGCAGTCGGGCGACAGGGGCCTCTAACTATGGCTACACCTTC	CASSRATGASNYGYTF
NA	TRBD1	TRBV9	TRBJ1-1	TGTGCCAGCAGCCCCCGGACAGGGGTTCGGGAAGCTTTCTTT	CASSPRTGVREAFF
few	NA	TRBV2	TRBJ1-6	TGTGCCAGCAGTGTCGACGGTGACATTTCACCCCTCCACTTT	CASSVDGDISPLHF
once	TRBD2	TRBV7-2	TRBJ2-1	TGTGCCAGCAGCTTAGGAGGCGGGGGGTCGGGTGAGCAGTTCTTC	CASSLGGGGSGEQFF
NA	NA	TRBV30	TRBJ2-5	TGTGCCTGGAGAGGGGATTATTCAGAGACCCAGTACTTC	CAWRGDYSETQYF
NA	NA	TRBV7-3	TRBJ1-1	TGTGCCAGCAGCTTCGGACATCAGAACACTGAAGCTTTCTTT	CASSFGHQNTEAFF
NA	NA	TRBV10-3	TRBJ1-5	TGTGCCATCAGTGAGTCTTCTGCCCAGCCCCAGCATTTT	CAISESSAQPQHF
NA	NA	TRBV5-3	TRBJ1-4	TGTGCCAGAAGCTTGGCAGGGGCAACTAATGAAAAACTGTTTTTT	CARSLAGATNEKLFF
NA	NA	TRBV19	TRBJ2-5	TGTGCCAGTAGTATGAGACATCAGGAGACCCAGTACTTC	CASSMRHQETQYF
NA	NA	TRBV4-3	TRBJ1-5	TGCGCCAGCAGCCAAGAAACCGGTTTCGGCAATCAGCCCCAGCATTTT	CASSQETGFGNQPQHF
few	TRBD2	TRBV5-1	TRBJ2-7	TGCGCCAGCAGCTTGGATGTTGCTAGCGGGACCATATACTACGAGCAGTACTTC	CASSLDVASGTIYYEQYF
NA	NA	TRBV7-9	TRBJ1-3	TGTGCCAGCAGCTCTCGGACATCTGGAAACACCATATATTTT	CASSSRTSGNTIYF
NA	TRBD2	TRBV11-2	TRBJ2-3	TGTGCCAGCAGCAAGGGGATAGCGGGGGGGCGCACAGATACGCAGTATTTT	CASSKGIAGGRTDTQYF
NA	TRBD1	TRBV28	TRBJ2-7	TGTGCCAGCAGAGACTCCGGGACAGTCGGCTACGAGCAGTACTTC	CASRDSGTVGYEQYF